This T cell receptor (beta chain) appears in the sequencing data of a study of cytomegalovirus exposure and HLA in healthy donors. This clone was detected once. Trimming cost V 0 bases and J 6 bases; bases outside gene matches: 2. The CDR3 contains 13 residues. Germline values: CDR1 GTSNPN, CDR2 SVGIG (reference sequence). The PCR was carried out with 60 Vbeta primers and 13 Jbeta primers. Profiling relied on immunoSEQ multiplex PCR, and the TCRdb table lists in-frame clones only, not all of them. The sample lists some 220,000 clones, 78% occurring once. The chain uses TRBV30 and TRBJ2-7, with 10 bases fitting TRBD1. The clonotype was recovered from a boy between 10 and 17 years old in good health and CMV-seronegative. The sequenced sample consisted of PBMCs. This CDR3 reads CAWSVGQGGEQYF. CDR3 DNA sequence: TGTGCCTGGAGTGTAGGACAGGGGGGCGAGCAGTACTTC.